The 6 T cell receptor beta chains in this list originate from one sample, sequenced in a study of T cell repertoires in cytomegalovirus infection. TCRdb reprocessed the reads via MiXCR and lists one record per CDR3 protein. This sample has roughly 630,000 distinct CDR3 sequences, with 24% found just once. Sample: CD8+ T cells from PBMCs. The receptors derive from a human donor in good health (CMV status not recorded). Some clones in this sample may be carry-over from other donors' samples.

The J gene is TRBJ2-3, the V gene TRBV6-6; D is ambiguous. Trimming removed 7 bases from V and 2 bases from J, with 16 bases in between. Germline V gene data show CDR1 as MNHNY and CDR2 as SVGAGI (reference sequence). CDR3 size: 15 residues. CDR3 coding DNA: TGTGCCAGCACCTTCCTCGGAGTGGTCACAGATACGCAGTATTTT. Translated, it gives CASTFLGVVTDTQYF.

The CDR3 spells CASSLAWGGTEETQYF. In nucleotides, the CDR3 is TGTGCCAGCAGCTTAGCATGGGGCGGGACAGAAGAGACCCAGTACTTC. V is TRBV11-2 and J is TRBJ2-5, with D maybe TRBD1 (7 bases). Trimming removed 1 base at V and 3 bases at J, with 15 bases between. Germline V gives CDR1 SGHAT, CDR2 FQNNGV. There are 16 residues in the CDR3.

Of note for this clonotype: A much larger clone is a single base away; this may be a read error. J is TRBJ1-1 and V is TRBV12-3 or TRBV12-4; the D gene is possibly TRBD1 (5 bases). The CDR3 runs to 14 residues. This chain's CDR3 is CASSLARGATEACF. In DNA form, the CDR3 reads TGTGCCAGCAGTTTAGCTAGGGGCGCAACTGAAGCTTGCTTT.

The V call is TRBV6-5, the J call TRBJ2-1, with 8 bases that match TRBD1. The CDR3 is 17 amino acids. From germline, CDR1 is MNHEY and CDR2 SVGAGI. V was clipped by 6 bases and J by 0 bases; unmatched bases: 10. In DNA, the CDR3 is TGTGCCAGCAGCCAAGGGACAGGAGTTTTCTCCTACAATGAGCAGTTCTTC. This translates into CASSQGTGVFSYNEQFF.

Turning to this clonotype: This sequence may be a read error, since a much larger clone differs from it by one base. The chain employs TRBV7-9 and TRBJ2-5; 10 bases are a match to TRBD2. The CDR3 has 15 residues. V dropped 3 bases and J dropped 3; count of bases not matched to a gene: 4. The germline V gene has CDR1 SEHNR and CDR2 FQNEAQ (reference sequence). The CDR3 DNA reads TGTGCCAGCAGCTTTTCTAGCGGGGGCGAAGAGACCCAGTACTTC. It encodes CASSFSSGGEETQYF.

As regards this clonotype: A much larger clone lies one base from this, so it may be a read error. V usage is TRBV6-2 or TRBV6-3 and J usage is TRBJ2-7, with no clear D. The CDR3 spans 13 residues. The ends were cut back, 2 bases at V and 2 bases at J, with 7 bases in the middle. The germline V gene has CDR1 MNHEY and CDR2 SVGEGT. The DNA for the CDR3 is TGTGCCAGCAGTTACGGGCCGACCTACGAGCAGTACGTC. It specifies CASSYGPTYEQYV.